These 7 T cell receptor beta chains originate from one sample sequenced in a study of CD8 T cells in Susac syndrome. RNA amounts of roughly 0.45 to 1 ug underwent reverse transcription with random hexamers. TCRdb called the immunoSEQ multiplex PCR reads again in MiXCR, with one record for every CDR3 protein. In the table there are 230,000 or so distinct CDR3 sequences, approximately 95% of which are singletons. Sequencing input: CD4+ T cells from PBMCs. These receptors were obtained from a human donor with multiple sclerosis.

About this clonotype itself: One end of the junction does not line up with germline, which may come from a read error. The V and J genes are TRBV28 and TRBJ2-7; TRBD2 aligns across 8 bases. The CDR3 covers 13 residues. Germline V gene data show CDR1 as MDHEN and CDR2 as SYDVKM. The CDR3 spells CASTLAGRYEQYF. The CDR3 DNA sequence: TGTGCCAGCACTTTAGCGGGAAGGTACGAGCAGTACTTC. The complete variable domain, with remaining parts taken from reference TRBV28 and TRBJ2-7, reads DVKVTQSSRYLVKRTGEKVFLECVQDMDHENMFWYRQDPGLGLRLIYFSYDVKMKEKGDIPEGYSVSREKKERFSLILESASTNQTSMYLCASTLAGRYEQYFGPGTRLTVT.

For the CDR3, the DNA is TGTGCCAGCAGCCAAGACGCCAGGGGTTCCTACAATGAGCAGTTCTTC. Protein: CASSQDARGSYNEQFF. This chain links TRBV4-2 with TRBJ2-1, with D possibly TRBD1 on 6 matching bases. V gave up 0 bases and J gave up 1 base, with 10 bases separating them. The germline V gene has CDR1 LGHNA and CDR2 YNFKEQ. CDR3 length: 16 amino acids.

The V call is TRBV5-1, the J call TRBJ2-7; tentatively, D is TRBD1 (6 bases). V was cut by 0 bases and J by 0 bases, with 7 bases left in between. From germline, CDR1 is SGHRS and CDR2 YFSETQ. There are 14 residues in the CDR3. The CDR3 DNA is TGCGCCAGCAGCTTGGTGGGGGCCTCCTACGAGCAGTACTTC. Amino acids: CASSLVGASYEQYF. The full variable domain, completed using reference TRBV5-1 and TRBJ2-7, is KAGVTQTPRYLIKTRGQQVTLSCSPISGHRSVSWYQQTPGQGLQFLFEYFSETQRNKGNFPGRFSGRQFSNSRSEMNVSTLELGDSALYLCASSLVGASYEQYFGPGTRLTVT.

The chain combines TRBV2 with TRBJ2-5, with a tentative D call TRBD2 (5 bases). With 1 base removed from V and 7 bases from J, the gap between germline ends came to 10 bases. The CDR3 extends over 13 amino acids. The germline gives CDR1 SNHLY, CDR2 FYNNEI. The DNA for the CDR3 is TGTGCCAGCAGTGAAGATGGGAGCCGGACCCAGTACTTC. As protein: CASSEDGSRTQYF.

The CDR3 region is CASIRTGGGNEQFF. CDR3 nucleotide sequence: TGTGCCAGCATACGGACAGGGGGCGGGAATGAGCAGTTCTTC. The genes are TRBV2 and TRBJ2-1; 11 nucleotides line up with TRBD1. The CDR3 spans 14 residues. The V segment lost 7 bases and the J segment 7 bases; nucleotides outside the gene matches: 6. The germline V gene has CDR1 SNHLY and CDR2 FYNNEI. Using reference TRBV2 and TRBJ2-1 for the parts outside the CDR3, the full variable domain is EPEVTQTPSHQVTQMGQEVILRCVPISNHLYFYWYRQILGQKVEFLVSFYNNEISEKSEIFDDQFSVERPDGSNFTLKIRSTKLEDSAMYFCASIRTGGGNEQFFGPGTRLTVL.

Regarding this clonotype: Sequence at one end of the junction differs from germline and may be a read error. The CDR3 nucleotides read TGTGCCAGCAGCTTAGAGGGTGATACGCAGTATTTT. Translated: CASSLEGDTQYF. The rearrangement joins TRBV5-1 to TRBJ2-3; possible D gene TRBD2, 5 bases. The germline V gene encodes CDR1 SGHRS and CDR2 YFSETQ. This CDR3 spans 12 amino acids.

This clonotype appeared a single time. The CDR3 sequence is CASRGRFSDTQYF. The CDR3 nucleotides read TGCGCCAGCAGAGGACGTTTTTCAGATACGCAGTATTTT. The gene calls are TRBV5-1 and TRBJ2-3; D is ambiguous. V was pared by 5 bases and J by 4 bases, with 11 bases between. The CDR3 has 13 amino acids. Germline V gene lookup returns CDR1 SGHRS and CDR2 YFSETQ.